This TCR beta chain is drawn from a study of blood T cells in healthy people across ages. Study-wide results and limits: Higher diversity and more naive CD4+ cells were features of long-lived donors, compared to aged donors. No one knew whether donors had CMV, which possibly confounded expanded clonotype changes.

As concerns this clonotype: As yet, its antigen is unknown.

Alongside a J-beta primer mix, a sample-barcoded 5' primer served in a second PCR lasting roughly 6 to 12 cycles. Each CDR3 protein gets one entry after TCRdb re-called the 5' RACE reads with MiXCR. Found here are hundreds of thousands of distinct CDR3 sequences, about 62% of them singletons; the top ten hold 25% to 35%. Trimming took off 1 base at V and 7 bases at J, with 11 bases between the two ends. The CDR3 totals 15 residues. Germline V gives CDR1 SGHTA, CDR2 FQGNSA. The specimen sequenced was blood. The V call is TRBV7-2, the J call TRBJ1-6; D not resolved. The TCR originated in a man aged 30-40 years in good health. CDR3 coding DNA: TGTGCCAGCAGCTTAGACGCCCTAGGCAATTCACCCCTCCACTTT. Encoded protein: CASSLDALGNSPLHF.